One sample yielded the 6 T cell receptor beta chains listed below, sequenced in a study of T cell responses to AZD1222 COVID-19 vaccine. Sequencing used immunoSEQ multiplex PCR; TCRdb keeps in-frame clones, though not all of them. Among approximately 100,000 clones listed, 90% were seen once. Source: peripheral blood, taken on day 0 of AZD1222 vaccination. All receptors derive from an adult in good health.

The chain has TRBV19 and TRBJ1-5; D is unresolved. The CDR3 covers 14 residues. The V end lost 5 bases, the J end lost 9 bases, and 17 bases lay between the germline ends. The germline V gene has CDR1 LNHDA and CDR2 SQIVND (reference sequence). CDR3 sequence reads: CASSLAAPNGPQHF. Written as DNA, the CDR3 is TGTGCCAGTAGTTTGGCCGCCCCCAATGGGCCCCAGCATTTT.

The CDR3 is CASRPRNRVLSNTEAFF. CDR3 in DNA: TGTGCAAGTCGCCCAAGAAACAGGGTATTATCGAACACTGAAGCTTTCTTT. This chain links TRBV12-2 with TRBJ1-1; the DNA was not compared with TRBD1, the D call given in the table. TRBV12-2 is labeled a pseudogene. This CDR3 is built from 17 residues.

The CDR3 loop reads CASSPGIYEQYF. In nucleotides, the CDR3 is TGCGCCAGCAGCCCCGGGATCTACGAGCAGTACTTC. This chain joins TRBV5-1 and TRBJ2-7; TRBD2 might be the D (5 bases). Germline assignment: CDR1 SGHRS and CDR2 YFSETQ. The length of the CDR3 is 12 residues. The V gene lost 4 bases and the J gene lost 3 bases, with 8 bases spanning the gap.

CDR3 region: CASSWTSGLNEQFF. In DNA, the CDR3 is TGTGCCAGCAGTTGGACTAGCGGGCTTAATGAGCAGTTCTTC. This rearrangement joins TRBV27 to TRBJ2-1; 11 positions agree with TRBD2. This CDR3 has 14 amino acids. CDR1 is MNHEY and CDR2 is SMNVEV in the germline V gene (reference sequence). Unmatched junction bases numbered 3, after V lost 4 bases and J lost 7 bases.

V gene TRBV6-5 combines with J gene TRBJ1-2; 9 nucleotides align to TRBD1. The junction had 5 bases not matched to a gene; V was cut back by 2 bases and J by 4 bases. The CDR3 contains 15 residues. Germline values: CDR1 MNHEY, CDR2 SVGAGI. The CDR3 region is CASSYTGGAVYGYTF. CDR3 bases: TGTGCCAGCAGTTACACAGGGGGCGCTGTCTATGGCTACACCTTC.

This clone appeared once. The chain has TRBV20-1 and TRBJ2-1, with D perhaps TRBD1 or TRBD2 (5 bases each). The germline CDR1 and CDR2 sequences are DFQATT and SNEGSKA (reference sequence). The length of the CDR3 is 11 residues. Trimming shortened V by 5 bases and J by 9 bases, and 11 bases separated the two germline ends. Here the CDR3 DNA reads TGCAGTGCTTCCATAGGGACTGAGCAGTTCTTC. Amino acids: CSASIGTEQFF.